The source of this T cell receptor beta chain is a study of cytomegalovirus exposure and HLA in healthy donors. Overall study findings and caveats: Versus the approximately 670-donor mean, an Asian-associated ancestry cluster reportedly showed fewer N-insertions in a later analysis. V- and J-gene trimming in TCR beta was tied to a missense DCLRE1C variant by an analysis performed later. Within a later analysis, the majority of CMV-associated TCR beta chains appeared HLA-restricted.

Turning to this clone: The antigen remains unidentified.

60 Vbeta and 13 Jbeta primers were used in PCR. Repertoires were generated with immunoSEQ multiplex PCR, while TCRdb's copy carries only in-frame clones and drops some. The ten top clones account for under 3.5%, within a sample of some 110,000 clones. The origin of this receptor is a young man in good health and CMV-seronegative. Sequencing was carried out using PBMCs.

The CDR3 spells CSVGGLAGVEQYF. The CDR3 region has the DNA TGCAGCGTCGGTGGACTAGCGGGAGTTGAGCAGTACTTC. The chain is built from TRBV29-1 and TRBJ2-7; 13 nucleotides line up with TRBD2. V shed 6 bases and J 7 bases; nucleotides not matched to a gene: 6. The CDR3 is 13 residues long. Germline V lookup: CDR1 SQVTM, CDR2 ANQGSEA.